This TCR beta chain stems from a study of shared clonotypes between healthy human individuals. The sample holds one count of this clone. Only in-frame clones appear in the TCRdb table, and some are missing; sequencing was by immunoSEQ multiplex PCR. The sample records millions of clones, approximately 95% being singletons. This CDR3 is 15 amino acids long. V lost 2 bases and J lost 0, with 8 bases in between. The germline gives CDR1 SNHLY, CDR2 FYNNEI. The sequenced sample consisted of naive CD4+ T cells from PBMCs. Subset of the sample: CD45RA+ positively selected. The chain couples TRBV2 to TRBJ2-4, with D unresolved. The TCR sequence derives from a man aged 18-30 years in good health. Some clones in this sample may be carry-over from other donors' samples. CDR3 residues: CASSEMQLAKNIQYF. CDR3 bases: TGTGCCAGCAGTGAAATGCAGCTAGCCAAAAACATTCAGTACTTC.